Below, 25 T cell receptor beta chains from the same sample are listed, as sequenced in a study of T-cell memory formation after mild COVID-19. TCRdb reprocessed the 5' RACE reads via MiXCR and lists one record per CDR3 protein. The sample contains 250,000 to 300,000 distinct CDR3 sequences, around 15% of which appear only once. Specimen: PBMCs or a T cell subset sorted from them (not recorded which). These receptors all stem from a man aged 18 to 35 who had mild COVID-19 (a few samples of this study predate the infection). Cell type and time point are not known.

This rearrangement joins TRBV6-1 to TRBJ1-6, with TRBD1 as a possible D gene (6 bases). The V end lost 8 bases, the J end lost 8 bases, and 19 bases lay between the germline ends. Germline V gene data show CDR1 as MNHNS and CDR2 as SASEGT. The CDR3 runs to 15 residues. This CDR3 is CASAGRLTGYSPLHF. DNA of the CDR3: TGTGCCAGCGCCGGAAGACTGACAGGATATTCACCCCTCCACTTT.

The chain links TRBV12-3 or TRBV12-4 to TRBJ1-6; no definite D call. The CDR3 is made up of 14 amino acids. V lost 6 bases to trimming and J lost 13 bases, with 19 bases between them. CDR3 protein: CASRGKVGIHPLHF. Written as DNA, the CDR3 is TGTGCCAGCAGGGGAAAAGTGGGGATTCACCCCCTCCACTTT.

The chain links TRBV4-3 to TRBJ2-6; D is perhaps TRBD2 (6 bases). The CDR3 contains 17 residues. V lost 1 base and J 4 bases, leaving 14 bases between the germline ends. Germline loops: CDR1 LGHNA, CDR2 YSLEER. Written as DNA, the CDR3 is TGCGCCAGCAGCCAAGTACCTGGAGGGGACGGGGCCAACGTCCTGACTTTC. Its translation: CASSQVPGGDGANVLTF.

The gene calls are TRBV28 and TRBJ2-4, with 9 bases aligning to TRBD1. V dropped 8 bases and J dropped 7; count of bases not matched to a gene: 3. From germline, CDR1 is MDHEN and CDR2 SYDVKM. CDR3 size: 12 residues. The CDR3 sequence is CASGTGRNIQYF. CDR3 nucleotides: TGTGCCAGCGGGACAGGGAGGAACATTCAGTACTTC.

The genes are TRBV20-1 and TRBJ2-5; possibly TRBD2 for D (6 bases). The CDR3 is 14 residues long. Per the germline V gene, CDR1 is DFQATT and CDR2 is SNEGSKA (reference sequence). Deletions cut 2 bases from V and 5 bases from J, with 15 bases between. The CDR3 protein is CSARWVGGRETQYF. CDR3 DNA: TGCAGTGCTAGATGGGTGGGGGGACGTGAGACCCAGTACTTC.

The chain combines TRBV11-1 with TRBJ1-2; D may be TRBD1 (5 bases). Germline CDR1 is SGHAT and CDR2 is FQDESV (reference sequence). The CDR3 is made up of 14 amino acids. V lost 5 bases and J lost 4, with 14 bases in between. The CDR3 DNA reads TGTGCCAGCAGCCTAACGACAGACTCCTATGGCTACACCTTC. Amino acids: CASSLTTDSYGYTF.

The chain is built from TRBV4-3 and TRBJ1-4; D may be TRBD1 (5 bases). Between the trimmed V and J ends, which lost 4 bases and 2 bases, there was a span of 11 bases. Germline CDR1 is LGHNA and CDR2 is YSLEER. This CDR3 is built from 15 residues. The chain's CDR3 is CASSLGTLTNEKLFF. The CDR3 coding sequence is TGCGCCAGCAGCCTGGGGACGTTGACTAATGAAAAACTGTTTTTT.

The chain uses TRBV6-2 or TRBV6-3 and TRBJ2-7, with 11 bases lining up with TRBD2. There are 15 residues in the CDR3. With 4 bases clipped from V and 0 bases from J, the junction kept 2 bases outside the gene matches. Looked up from germline, CDR1 is MNHEY and CDR2 is SVGEGT. The CDR3, as DNA: TGTGCCAGCAGTTCTAGCGGGGGGAACTCCTACGAGCAGTACTTC. This codes for CASSSSGGNSYEQYF.

The V call is TRBV2, the J call TRBJ2-5; the match to TRBD1 covers 7 bases. Germline assignment: CDR1 SNHLY and CDR2 FYNNEI. The V gene end was trimmed by 6 bases and the J gene end by 3 bases; junction bases not matched to a gene: 7. CDR3 length: 14 residues. The CDR3 loop reads CASRAGTDEETQYF. In DNA, the CDR3 is TGTGCCAGCAGAGCCGGGACAGATGAAGAGACCCAGTACTTC.

In its sample, this clonotype was seen a few times. The chain has TRBV7-2 and TRBJ2-1; the match to TRBD2 covers 7 bases. In germline, CDR1 is SGHTA, CDR2 FQGNSA. The CDR3 contains 16 residues. V shed 5 bases and J 12 bases; nucleotides not matched to a gene: 19. The CDR3 protein is CASSPHGGNSRFGQFF. The CDR3 DNA reads as TGTGCCAGCAGCCCCCACGGGGGGAATTCGCGATTCGGGCAGTTCTTC.

This clonotype was seen only a few times. The chain carries TRBV7-2 and TRBJ2-1; TRBD2 is a possible D gene (6 bases). CDR1 and CDR2 from the germline V gene are SGHTA and FQGNSA. V was cut by 1 base and J by 10 bases, with 11 bases left in between. This CDR3 is built from 13 residues. The CDR3 region is CASSLDRGKEQFF. In nucleotides, the CDR3 is TGTGCCAGCAGCTTAGATCGGGGGAAAGAGCAGTTCTTC.

This clonotype was observed many times. The J gene is TRBJ2-7, the V gene TRBV10-3; 8 nucleotides agree with TRBD2. After removal of 8 bases from V and 0 bases from J, the junction contained 6 bases not matched to a gene. The CDR3 consists of 14 residues. Germline loops: CDR1 ENHRY, CDR2 SYGVKD. CDR3 DNA sequence: TGTGCCATCGAAAGCGGGGGCAGCTCCTACGAGCAGTACTTC. It translates to CAIESGGSSYEQYF.

Of note for this clonotype: Since the CDR3 does not end with the conserved phenylalanine or tryptophan, this likely comes from a read error. The DNA is left out, because the CDR3 cannot be placed on it with certainty; the CDR3 is given as TCRdb lists it. This chain joins TRBV28 and TRBJ1-3; the table assigns TRBD1, which was not confirmed against the DNA. Germline V gives CDR1 MDHEN, CDR2 SYDVKM. The CDR3 spans 12 amino acids, including both terminal residues. The CDR3: CASSPPRGSQRT.

This clonotype showed up just a few times. The V call is TRBV29-1, the J call TRBJ2-2, with unresolved D. The CDR3 totals 14 residues. The germline V and J ends were trimmed by 5 bases and 0 bases, with 10 bases remaining between them. Germline values: CDR1 SQVTM, CDR2 ANQGSEA. CDR3 DNA sequence: TGCAGCGTTCCGCACGGAGCGAACACCGGGGAGCTGTTTTTT. Translation: CSVPHGANTGELFF.

The table lists this clonotype with a few counts. The chain combines TRBV2 with TRBJ1-1; D possibly corresponds to TRBD1 (6 bases). CDR3 length: 13 residues. V gave up 4 bases and J gave up 3 bases, with 9 bases separating them. Germline CDR1 SNHLY, CDR2 FYNNEI. The CDR3: CASSVTGHTEAFF. In nucleotides, the CDR3 is TGTGCCAGCAGTGTAACAGGGCACACTGAAGCTTTCTTT.

This clonotype was counted a few times. V and J are TRBV7-6 and TRBJ2-4; possible D gene TRBD1, 6 bases. CDR1 and CDR2 (germline): SGHVS, FNYEAQ. This CDR3 region has 19 residues. V lost 2 bases and J lost 0, with 20 bases in between. The CDR3 DNA is TGTGCCAGCAGCTTAATCAGCAGGGGTCAGGGTTCAGCCAAAAACATTCAGTACTTC. Residues: CASSLISRGQGSAKNIQYF. Full variable domain (outside the CDR3, taken from reference TRBV7-6 and TRBJ2-4): GAGVSQSPRYKVTKRGQDVALRCDPISGHVSLYWYRQALGQGPEFLTYFNYEAQQDKSGLPNDRFSAERPEGSISTLTIQRTEQRDSAMYRCASSLISRGQGSAKNIQYFGAGTRLSVL.

V is TRBV25-1 and J is TRBJ1-2; D might be TRBD1 (6 bases). Trimming left V 6 bases short and J 2 bases short, with 13 bases between. This CDR3 is 14 amino acids long. Germline V CDR1 and CDR2: MGHDK, SYGVNS. CDR3 in DNA: TGTGCCAGCAGAGGGGGTTCCCCAAACTATGGCTACACCTTC. It is translated as CASRGGSPNYGYTF.

The chain employs TRBV9 and TRBJ2-3; a possible D gene is TRBD1 (5 bases). V was cut by 3 bases and J by 2 bases, with 16 bases left in between. Looked up from germline, CDR1 is SGDLS and CDR2 is YYNGEE. The CDR3 is 16 residues long. CDR3 bases: TGTGCCAGCAGCGCCTCCAGGGCGTGGTACACAGATACGCAGTATTTT. This sequence encodes CASSASRAWYTDTQYF.

This sequence joins TRBV30 and TRBJ1-1; D call uncertain. The CDR3 covers 12 residues. Trimming stripped 8 bases from V and 3 bases from J, with 13 bases between. Germline-derived CDR1 and CDR2 are GTSNPN and SVGIG (reference sequence). Written as DNA, the CDR3 is TGTGCCCTACAGTTAGTTTACACTGAAGCTTTCTTT. This translates into CALQLVYTEAFF.

This clonotype was detected a few times. The gene calls are TRBV6-5 and TRBJ1-2; a weak D match, TRBD1 (6 bases). This CDR3 is built from 14 residues. Trimming pared 0 bases from V and 6 bases from J, leaving 11 bases between. Germline lookup yields CDR1 MNHEY and CDR2 SVGAGI. The CDR3 region has the DNA TGTGCCAGCAGTTACTCGGTCAGGGGCAATGGCTACACCTTC. It specifies CASSYSVRGNGYTF.

In DNA, the CDR3 is TGCAGCGTTGAAGTGAGACACCGAGTAAATGGCTACACCTTC. Its translation: CSVEVRHRVNGYTF. The chain carries TRBV29-1 and TRBJ1-2, with D uncertain. The germline gives CDR1 SQVTM, CDR2 ANQGSEA. V lost 1 base, J lost 6 bases, and 15 bases lay in between. The CDR3 consists of 14 residues.

This clonotype was observed a few times. The V call is TRBV5-1, the J call TRBJ2-3, with TRBD2 as a possible D gene (5 bases). The CDR3 length is 17 residues. Between the trimmed V and J ends, which lost 0 bases and 1 base, there was a span of 15 bases. Looked up from germline, CDR1 is SGHRS and CDR2 is YFSETQ. The CDR3 sequence is CASSLAPSRPRTDTQYF. In DNA form, the CDR3 reads TGCGCCAGCAGCTTGGCACCTAGCAGACCCCGCACAGATACGCAGTATTTT.

This clonotype was observed many times. The V and J genes are TRBV5-1 and TRBJ2-3; 10 nucleotides align to TRBD2. Trimming removed 4 bases from V and 1 base from J; junction bases left unmatched: 3. Germline CDR1 and CDR2: SGHRS and YFSETQ. The CDR3 spans 15 residues. The DNA of the CDR3 is TGCGCCAGCAGCCTAACTAGCGGGGGCACAGATACGCAGTATTTT. It yields the protein CASSLTSGGTDTQYF.

This chain uses TRBV6-6 with TRBJ2-2; D not resolved. CDR3 length: 13 residues. V was cut by 0 bases and J by 4 bases, with 3 bases left in between. Germline loops: CDR1 MNHNY, CDR2 SVGAGI (reference sequence). The CDR3 loop reads CASSYSLTGELFF. The CDR3 region has the DNA TGTGCCAGCAGTTACTCGCTCACCGGGGAGCTGTTTTTT.

This chain joins TRBV7-9 and TRBJ2-5; TRBD1 or TRBD2 may be the D gene (6 bases each). V lost 10 bases, J lost 5 bases, and 20 bases lay in between. CDR1 SEHNR and CDR2 FQNEAQ come from the germline V gene (reference sequence). This CDR3 region has 14 residues. The CDR3 bases are TGTGCCATGGGGGGCAGCAGGTTTAGGGAGACCCAGTACTTC. Amino acid sequence: CAMGGSRFRETQYF.